These T cell receptor beta chains were read from a single sample in a study of glioma-infiltrating T cells. Each CDR3 protein is one row after TCRdb ran MiXCR on the multiplex PCR reads. The sample comprises around 190,000 distinct CDR3 sequences, over 40% of which are singletons, and 5.2% rests with the top ten. Sample: glioma tissue, nonneoplastic brain tissue, or PBMCs (not recorded which). The receptors derive from a human donor with low-grade glioma or glioblastoma, undergoing nonglioma brain surgery, or in good health (not recorded which). Each CDR3 is given without its conserved first and last residue. The order of the fields is D gene, V gene, clone size, J gene, CDR3 protein. D genes are given only for firm matches. Size values are once, few and many counts, or a class for expanded clones, and some rows have none.

>-|TRBV28|many|TRBJ1-6
ASRPWRQGNSPLH
>-|TRBV6-1|many|TRBJ1-1
ASSDSLNTEAF
>-|TRBV28|many|TRBJ2-1
ASIRGATYNEQF
>TRBD2|TRBV2|-|TRBJ2-5
ASYNRRGGTQY
>-|TRBV5-6|-|TRBJ2-1
ASSLERATYNEQF
>-|TRBV27|many|TRBJ2-3
ASSLLGADTQY
>-|TRBV10-3|-|TRBJ1-5
ASSKAQGADNQRQH
>-|TRBV20-1|many|TRBJ1-5
SATWTDNQPQH
>-|TRBV2|many|TRBJ2-4
ASSPNPPDAGAKNIQY
>-|TRBV27|few|TRBJ2-1
ASTPLGGLSYNEQF
>-|TRBV6-2/TRBV6-3|-|TRBJ2-5
ATSRTGRAETQY
>TRBD2|TRBV28|-|TRBJ2-1
ASSLYSGRANEQF
>TRBD2|TRBV6-6|-|TRBJ2-7
ASGGTSGSVIYNEKF
>-|TRBV9|-|TRBJ2-1
ASSPSPRYNEQF
>-|TRBV28|-|TRBJ2-1
ASSLSGTLYEQF
>-|TRBV15|many|TRBJ2-1
ATSREVEGSEQF
>-|TRBV28|-|TRBJ2-2
ASIGDTGELF
>TRBD1|TRBV30|few|TRBJ1-1
AWSSAGGNTEAF
>-|TRBV4-1|-|TRBJ2-1
ASSAGLGETQF
>-|TRBV28|many|TRBJ1-1
ASSKIGVTEAF
>-|TRBV2|-|TRBJ1-6
ASRREVSSINSPLH
>-|TRBV7-2|-|TRBJ2-1
ASSPHVRLEQF
>-|TRBV20-1|many|TRBJ2-7
SGARTVPYEQY
>TRBD1|TRBV5-1|-|TRBJ1-6
ACSRDSNSPLH
>-|TRBV6-2/TRBV6-3|-|TRBJ1-2
PSSVWGENGYT
>-|TRBV20-1|-|TRBJ1-5
SARDRDVNHPQH
>-|TRBV4-1|few|TRBJ1-4
ASSQGETVYNEKLF
>-|TRBV2|many|TRBJ1-1
ASSEQERMNTEAF
>-|TRBV2|-|TRBJ2-5
ASSDRRDGETEY
>-|TRBV28|many|TRBJ2-7
ASREPGGLYEQY
>-|TRBV28|-|TRBJ2-2
ASTEGATGELF
>-|TRBV28|-|TRBJ1-5
ASLIRDTPNQPQH
>-|TRBV2|-|TRBJ1-5
ASRINQPKH
>-|TRBV28|many|TRBJ1-2
ASSLRQSDIYGYT
>TRBD2|TRBV20-1|many|TRBJ2-3
SVETSGITDTQY
>-|TRBV4-2|-|TRBJ2-5
DSSQDWAETQY
>-|TRBV4-2|-|TRBJ1-4
ASSQDGGNTNEKLF
>-|TRBV12-3/TRBV12-4|once|TRBJ2-7
ASATAGQPYEQY
>-|TRBV28|once|TRBJ1-1
ATESPGNTEAF
>-|TRBV25-1|-|TRBJ1-5
ASSDGVWQPQN
>-|TRBV19|-|TRBJ2-7
ASSPRMGGREQY
>TRBD2|TRBV7-6|many|TRBJ2-3
ASSRNDPRSSGASTDTQY
>-|TRBV13|-|TRBJ1-1
ASSLSRLNTEAI
>TRBD1|TRBV20-1|many|TRBJ1-1
SARSGQGHTEAF
>-|TRBV20-1|many|TRBJ1-3
SAREDTNTIY
>-|TRBV19|-|TRBJ1-5
ASRGELENQPQH
>-|TRBV29-1|-|TRBJ1-5
SVTTGFGNQPQH
>-|TRBV25-1|many|TRBJ1-2
ASSGPGHPQKGYT
>-|TRBV5-4|few|TRBJ2-7
ASSRDPSLVYEQY
>-|TRBV28|-|TRBJ2-7
ASRGAGWYEQY
>-|TRBV7-2|many|TRBJ2-7
ASSPPGAEQY
>TRBD2|TRBV7-6|-|TRBJ2-1
ASSSTRLAPGYNQQF
>TRBD1|TRBV20-1|-|TRBJ2-7
SDRVEGQGAHEQY